This T cell receptor beta chain is from a study of T cells after yellow fever vaccination. Study findings and constraints: Although most clonotypes did not, a small share appeared in both CD4 and CD8 compartments. Weaker in magnitude, the secondary response showed a faster peak on day 5 versus 15.

The CDR3 covers 15 residues. CDR1 and CDR2 from the germline V gene are LGHNA and YSLEER. The germline V and J ends were trimmed by 4 bases and 5 bases, with 17 bases remaining between them. A process of 5'RACE template switching, which added a universal primer site and UMIs, was used to make TCR cDNA. In TCRdb, the 5' RACE reads were re-called with MiXCR into one record per CDR3 protein. The repertoire holds 250,000 to 300,000 distinct CDR3 sequences, with around 9.3% as singletons. Note on this clonotype: Its antigen is still unknown.

The sequence derives from a man between 18 and 29 years old who received the YFV17D yellow fever vaccine. The chain recombines TRBV4-3 with TRBJ1-1; maybe TRBD1 (6 bases). Sequenced material: CD4+ T cells sorted from PBMCs, taken 5 days after the yellow fever booster vaccination. CDR3 in DNA: TGCGCCAGCAGCCCGGTGGGGGCAGGGCGGACTGAAGCTTTCTTT. It codes for CASSPVGAGRTEAFF.